This T cell receptor (beta chain) was retrieved from a study of T cells in narcolepsy. Study as a whole: Healthy controls were enrolled alongside patients with narcolepsy type 1 or type 2.

Germline loops: CDR1 SGHRS, CDR2 YFSETQ. V was shortened by 2 bases and J by 2 bases, with 13 bases between the two germline ends. The CDR3 has 15 amino acids. Comment on this clone: What it binds is not known.

Regarding the study as a whole: Autoreactive HCRT-specific and TRIB2-specific clonotypes were marked in same-patient CSF-versus-blood CD4+ comparisons. Some memory CD4+ repertoires had no autoreactive clone sequences.

The data were produced by immunoSEQ multiplex PCR, yet TCRdb's version contains in-frame clones alone and is incomplete. The profile shows fewer than 40,000 clones, roughly 80% of them singletons. The source of this sequence is a human donor in good health. This chain links TRBV5-1 with TRBJ2-5; D may be TRBD2 (6 bases). The sequencing input was memory (CD45RA-) CD4+ T cells from blood. This chain's CDR3 is CASSFGTGVQETQYF. The CDR3 nucleotides read TGCGCCAGCAGCTTCGGGACGGGGGTACAAGAGACCCAGTACTTC.